The present TCR beta chain was sequenced within a study of blood T cell repertoires in COVID-19. Looking at the study overall: COVID-19 samples from acute and convalescent phases originated in the United States, Italy and Spain. PBMCs, B-cell-depleted T cells, or T cells provided the cDNA or gDNA that made up the material.

V lost 7 bases and J lost 0; bases outside the gene matches: 8. Per the germline V gene, CDR1 is SQVTM and CDR2 is ANQGSEA. There are 15 residues in the CDR3. Only one count was recorded for this clone. Original processing methods: Researchers report that nucleated cell counts were estimated from reference gene primer amplification. Profiling relied on immunoSEQ multiplex PCR, and the TCRdb table lists in-frame clones only, not all of them. V, J and clone size were drawn from that table, and D and trimming were deduced from the DNA. The sample yields fewer than 80,000 clones, 90% seen once. This rearrangement joins TRBV29-1 to TRBJ1-4; 7 positions match TRBD1. Input material: peripheral blood. The TCR originated in a woman over 75 with active or convalescent COVID-19. In nucleotides, the CDR3 is TGCAGCGCCCAAGGGGGCAGCTCAACTAATGAAAAACTGTTTTTT. Amino acids: CSAQGGSSTNEKLFF. The full variable domain, completed using reference TRBV29-1 and TRBJ1-4, is SAVISQKPSRDICQRGTSLTIQCQVDSQVTMMFWYRQQPGQSLTLIATANQGSEATYESGFVIDKFPISRPNLTFSTLTVSNMSPEDSSIYLCSAQGGSSTNEKLFFGSGTQLSVL.